This paragraph reports one T cell receptor beta chain. Germline CDR1 reads SQVTM; CDR2 reads ANQGSEA. This CDR3 region has 15 residues. J gave up 4 bases and V 0 bases, and 7 bases lay outside the gene matches. These data originate in a study of shared T cell receptors in the human thymus. Repertoires were generated with immunoSEQ multiplex PCR, while TCRdb's copy carries only in-frame clones and drops some. The table shows about 660,000 clones, with approximately 88% occurring only once. This sample was also put to use in a study of human thymus T cells. That report adds: The people who donated were healthy Finnish babies having corrective surgery for congenital heart defects. Thymus was obtained from resections taken during corrective heart surgery. Related research found strongly overlapping thymic repertoires in unrelated individuals.

The receptor was isolated from a boy less than two years old with a congenital heart defect. The gene calls are TRBV29-1 and TRBJ2-3; 7 bases line up with TRBD2. The material sequenced was thymocytes. This CDR3 is CSVEEGGDSPDTQYF. The CDR3 DNA reads TGCAGCGTTGAAGAGGGGGGGGATTCCCCAGATACGCAGTATTTT.